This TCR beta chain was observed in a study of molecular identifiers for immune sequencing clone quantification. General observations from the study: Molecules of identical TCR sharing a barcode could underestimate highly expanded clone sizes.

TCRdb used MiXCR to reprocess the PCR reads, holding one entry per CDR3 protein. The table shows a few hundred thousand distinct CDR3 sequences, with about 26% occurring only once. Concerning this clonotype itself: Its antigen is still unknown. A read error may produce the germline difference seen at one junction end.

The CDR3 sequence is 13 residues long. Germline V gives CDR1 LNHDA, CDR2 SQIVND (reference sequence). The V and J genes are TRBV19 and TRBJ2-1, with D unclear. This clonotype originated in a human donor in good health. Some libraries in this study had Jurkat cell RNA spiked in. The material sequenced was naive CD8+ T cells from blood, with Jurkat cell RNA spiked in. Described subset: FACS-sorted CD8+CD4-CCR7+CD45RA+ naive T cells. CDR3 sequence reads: CASRLTLGNEQLF. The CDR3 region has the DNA TGTGCCAGTAGGTTAACTCTGGGCAATGAGCAGCTCTTC.